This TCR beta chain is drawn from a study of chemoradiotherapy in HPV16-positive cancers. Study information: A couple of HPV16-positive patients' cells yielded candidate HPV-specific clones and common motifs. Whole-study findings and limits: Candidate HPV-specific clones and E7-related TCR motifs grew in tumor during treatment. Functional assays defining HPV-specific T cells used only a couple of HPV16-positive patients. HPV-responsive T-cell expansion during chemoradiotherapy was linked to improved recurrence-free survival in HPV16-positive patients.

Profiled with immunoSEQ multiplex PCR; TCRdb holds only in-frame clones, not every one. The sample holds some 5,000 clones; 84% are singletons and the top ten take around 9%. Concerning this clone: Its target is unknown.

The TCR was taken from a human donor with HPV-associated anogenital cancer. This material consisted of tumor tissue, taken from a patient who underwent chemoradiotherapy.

CDR3 protein: CASSLWGGSQETQYF. The CDR3 DNA reads as TGTGCCAGCAGCTTATGGGGGGGGAGCCAAGAGACCCAGTACTTC. The V and J genes are TRBV13 and TRBJ2-5; 7 nucleotides align to TRBD2. V was pared by 2 bases and J by 1 base, with 4 bases of the junction left unmatched. CDR1 and CDR2 from the germline V gene are PRHDT and FYEKMQ (reference sequence). The CDR3 has 15 residues.